This T cell receptor (beta chain) originates from a study of blood T cell repertoires in COVID-19. For the study at large: The United States, Italy and Spain supplied acute and convalescent COVID-19 samples.

CDR3 size: 15 residues. V dropped 5 bases and J dropped 3; count of bases not matched to a gene: 8. Looked up from germline, CDR1 is MNHEY and CDR2 is SMNVEV (reference sequence). Original analysis: Counts of nucleated cells, estimated from reference gene primer amplification, were obtained. Assay used: immunoSEQ multiplex PCR; TCRdb lists only in-frame clones, some missing. That table is the source of V, J and clone size, and D and trimming were worked out from the DNA. The data show 150,000 or so clones, about four fifths seen once. The chain couples TRBV27 to TRBJ2-7, with TRBD1 matching 9 bases. Sequencing was carried out using peripheral blood. The receptor's source is an elderly woman with acute or convalescent COVID-19. CDR3 DNA sequence: TGTGCCAGCAGTAAGACCGGGACAGGGCGCTACGAGCAGTACTTC. Translated: CASSKTGTGRYEQYF.